The 23 T cell receptor beta chains reported below all come from one sample, sequenced in a study of blood T cells in healthy people across ages. A second PCR, run for about 7 to 11 cycles, used a sample-barcoded 5' primer plus a J-beta primer mix. TCRdb reprocessed the 5' RACE reads with MiXCR, giving one entry per CDR3 protein. The table records fewer than 950,000 distinct CDR3 sequences, 53% of them present only once. Input material: blood. Receptors originate from a man older than 75 in good health.

This clonotype was found a few times. The gene calls are TRBV5-1 and TRBJ2-5, with 10 bases aligning to TRBD2. The CDR3 loop spans 15 amino acids. CDR1 and CDR2 from the germline V gene are SGHRS and YFSETQ. V lost 1 base, J lost 4 bases, and 4 bases stayed unmatched. The CDR3 protein is CASSLLAGAGETQYF. CDR3 bases: TGCGCCAGCAGCTTGCTAGCGGGAGCGGGAGAGACCCAGTACTTC.

DNA of the CDR3: TGTGCCAGCAGTGCCGGCAGGGAGGCTGGCTACACCTTC. It translates to CASSAGREAGYTF. The chain has TRBV27 and TRBJ1-2; D might be TRBD1 (5 bases). V was pared by 5 bases and J by 7 bases, with 14 bases between. Germline values: CDR1 MNHEY, CDR2 SMNVEV (reference sequence). The CDR3 has 13 residues.

This clonotype showed up just a few times. The V gene is TRBV5-1, the J gene TRBJ2-7, with 9 bases matching TRBD2. V dropped 0 bases and J dropped 6; count of bases not matched to a gene: 10. The CDR3 has 16 residues. Per the germline V gene, CDR1 is SGHRS and CDR2 is YFSETQ. For the CDR3, the DNA is TGCGCCAGCAGCTTGGGATCTAGCGGGAAATTCTTCGAGCAGTACTTC. Its protein is CASSLGSSGKFFEQYF.

A few counts support this clonotype. This chain joins TRBV29-1 and TRBJ2-3; 8 bases are shared with TRBD2. Per the germline V gene, CDR1 is SQVTM and CDR2 is ANQGSEA. After removal of 4 bases from V and 5 bases from J, the junction contained 5 bases not matched to a gene. The CDR3 runs 13 residues. The CDR3 DNA is TGCAGCGTTGTTAGCGGGAAAGTAGATACGCAGTATTTT. As protein: CSVVSGKVDTQYF.

Written as DNA, the CDR3 is TGCAGTGCTAGAGAGGCAGGGGGGGCTTTCTTT. The encoded protein is CSAREAGGAFF. V is TRBV20-1 and J is TRBJ1-1, with 7 bases identical to TRBD1. The V and J ends lost 0 bases and 11 bases, in that order; junction bases with no gene match: 3. Germline CDR1 and CDR2: DFQATT and SNEGSKA (reference sequence). The CDR3 spans 11 residues.

The sample holds a few counts of this clonotype. The chain joins TRBV29-1 to TRBJ2-3; D not resolved. CDR1 and CDR2 from the germline V gene are SQVTM and ANQGSEA. Trimming cost V 4 bases and J 6 bases, with 5 bases left between them. CDR3 length equals 10 residues. The CDR3 DNA reads TGCAGCGTTGCGGCTGATACGCAGTATTTT. Translating gives CSVAADTQYF.

Concerning this clonotype itself: One end of the junction is discordant with germline, which a read error may explain. V usage is TRBV7-9 and J usage is TRBJ2-7; maybe TRBD1 (5 bases). The V gene's germline CDR1 is SEHNR and CDR2 FQNEAQ (reference sequence). The CDR3 is made up of 13 amino acids. Written as DNA, the CDR3 is TGTGCCAACAGCTTAGATGGGGCAGGACGGCAGTACTTC. Translating it yields CANSLDGAGRQYF. Using reference TRBV7-9 and TRBJ2-7 for the parts outside the CDR3, the full variable domain is DTGVSQNPRHKITKRGQNVTFRCDPISEHNRLYWYRQTLGQGPEFLTYFQNEAQLEKSRLLSDRFSAERPKGSFSTLEIQRTEQGDSAMYLCANSLDGAGRQYFGPGTRLTVT.

The chain couples TRBV20-1 to TRBJ1-4; 7 bases align to TRBD1. Per the germline V gene, CDR1 is DFQATT and CDR2 is SNEGSKA (reference sequence). V dropped 6 bases and J dropped 3; count of bases not matched to a gene: 7. The CDR3 has 14 residues. The CDR3 coding sequence is TGCAGTGCCCTACCCGGACAGGCTAATGAAAAACTGTTTTTT. Protein sequence: CSALPGQANEKLFF.

The V gene is TRBV15, the J gene TRBJ2-7; possibly TRBD1 or TRBD2 for D (6 bases each). Trimming removed 3 bases at V and 6 bases at J, with 21 bases between. The CDR3 contains 16 residues. The germline V gene encodes CDR1 LNHNV and CDR2 YYDKDF (reference sequence). CDR3 coding DNA: TGTGCCACCAGCAGCAAAGATAGGGGGGCCAAATGCGAGCAGTACTTC. Translated: CATSSKDRGAKCEQYF.

J is TRBJ2-2 and V is TRBV28; TRBD2 might be the D (7 bases). V lost 6 bases and J lost 3, with 14 bases in between. The CDR3 extends over 15 amino acids. Germline lookup yields CDR1 MDHEN and CDR2 SYDVKM. The CDR3 loop reads CASRLRGADTGELFF. In nucleotides, the CDR3 is TGTGCCAGCAGGTTACGGGGGGCTGACACCGGGGAGCTGTTTTTT.

The V gene is TRBV7-2, the J gene TRBJ1-1; D is uncertain. From germline, CDR1 is SGHTA and CDR2 FQGNSA. The CDR3 contains 13 residues. Trimming left V 2 bases short and J 0 bases short, with 4 bases between. CDR3: CASSLYLNTEAFF. Here the CDR3 DNA reads TGTGCCAGCAGCTTATACTTGAACACTGAAGCTTTCTTT.

V usage is TRBV7-3 and J usage is TRBJ1-2; D is perhaps TRBD1 (6 bases). Trimming took off 5 bases at V and 0 bases at J, with 13 bases between the two ends. The CDR3 covers 15 residues. In germline, CDR1 is SGHTA, CDR2 FQGTGA. CDR3 in amino acids: CASSKTGETNYGYTF. CDR3 coding DNA: TGTGCCAGCAGCAAGACAGGAGAGACTAACTATGGCTACACCTTC.

The chain couples TRBV5-6 to TRBJ2-6, with D unclear. V lost 4 bases to trimming and J lost 1 base, with 18 bases between them. CDR1 and CDR2 (germline): SGHDT, YYEEEE. The CDR3 loop spans 18 amino acids. The CDR3 region is CASSQRSDSWSGANVLTF. DNA of the CDR3: TGTGCCAGCAGCCAGAGGAGCGATTCTTGGTCTGGGGCCAACGTCCTGACTTTC.

The gene calls are TRBV6-2 or TRBV6-3 and TRBJ2-1, with TRBD1 matching 7 bases. This CDR3 contains 12 residues. Germline V gene lookup returns CDR1 MNHEY and CDR2 SVGEGT. After removal of 6 bases from V and 9 bases from J, the junction contained 5 bases not matched to a gene. CDR3 DNA sequence: TGTGCCAGCAGCGAGACAGGGTGTGAGCAGTTCTTC. Translation: CASSETGCEQFF.

CDR3 region: CSGGELDYGYTF. DNA for the CDR3: TGCAGCGGCGGGGAGTTGGACTATGGCTACACCTTC. The genes are TRBV20-1 and TRBJ1-2; no reliable D call. The length of the CDR3 is 12 residues. CDR1 and CDR2 (germline): DFQATT, SNEGSKA (reference sequence).

The sample holds a few counts of this clonotype. This chain uses TRBV7-9 with TRBJ2-6; D ambiguous. V was pared by 9 bases and J by 4 bases, with 10 bases between. CDR3 length: 13 amino acids. The germline V gene encodes CDR1 SEHNR and CDR2 FQNEAQ (reference sequence). The CDR3 loop is CASPLQGANVLTF. The CDR3 DNA follows: TGTGCCAGTCCACTACAGGGGGCCAACGTCCTGACTTTC.

This chain uses TRBV7-2 with TRBJ2-7; D gene ambiguous. This CDR3 comprises 14 residues. The V gene lost 2 bases and the J gene lost 1 base, with 9 bases spanning the gap. Germline CDR1 reads SGHTA; CDR2 reads FQGNSA. The chain's CDR3 is CASSLSQASYEQYF. The CDR3 coding sequence is TGTGCCAGCAGCTTAAGCCAGGCATCCTACGAGCAGTACTTC.

J is TRBJ2-3 and V is TRBV7-2; no clear D gene. V was cut by 1 base and J by 8 bases, with 13 bases left in between. The CDR3 runs to 14 residues. The germline gives CDR1 SGHTA, CDR2 FQGNSA. In DNA, the CDR3 is TGTGCCAGCAGCTTAGTGGACCCCCGGAGTACGCAGTATTTT. It translates to CASSLVDPRSTQYF.

The chain combines TRBV5-1 with TRBJ2-3, with 11 bases aligning to TRBD2. J gave up 3 bases and V 4 bases, and 7 bases lay outside the gene matches. The CDR3 covers 16 residues. Germline V gives CDR1 SGHRS, CDR2 YFSETQ. The CDR3 sequence is CASSLTSGIVTDTQYF. CDR3 coding DNA: TGCGCCAGCAGCCTGACTAGCGGGATCGTTACAGATACGCAGTATTTT.

J is TRBJ2-5 and V is TRBV7-2; a weak D match, TRBD2 (6 bases). The J call is doubtful: the DNA matches TRBJ2-7 better. The V gene's germline CDR1 is SGHTA and CDR2 FQGNSA. The CDR3 contains 16 residues. The CDR3 DNA sequence: TGTGCCAGCAGCTTAGTGGGGGGAGCGAGTAGCTACGAGCAGTACTTC. Its protein is CASSLVGGASSYEQYF.

This clonotype was detected a few times. The chain employs TRBV25-1 and TRBJ2-5; no clear D gene. Germline V gene lookup returns CDR1 MGHDK and CDR2 SYGVNS. The germline V and J ends were trimmed by 4 bases and 7 bases, with 4 bases remaining between them. The CDR3 consists of 10 residues. The CDR3 DNA sequence: TGTGCCAGCAGTGGAAGGACCCAGTACTTC. It codes for CASSGRTQYF.

Only a few counts were recorded for this clonotype. The V gene is TRBV28, the J gene TRBJ2-7; D ambiguous. This CDR3 spans 12 amino acids. The V end was cut by 3 bases, the J end by 3 bases, with 6 bases between. CDR1 and CDR2 (germline): MDHEN, SYDVKM. CDR3 residues: CASSLIRYEQYF. In DNA form, the CDR3 reads TGTGCCAGCAGTTTGATCCGCTACGAGCAGTACTTC. Drawing the rest from reference TRBV28 and TRBJ2-7, the complete variable domain is DVKVTQSSRYLVKRTGEKVFLECVQDMDHENMFWYRQDPGLGLRLIYFSYDVKMKEKGDIPEGYSVSREKKERFSLILESASTNQTSMYLCASSLIRYEQYFGPGTRLTVT.

The chain is built from TRBV9 and TRBJ1-5; no firm D call. Trimming stripped 0 bases from V and 2 bases from J, with 6 bases between. The V gene's germline CDR1 is SGDLS and CDR2 YYNGEE. The CDR3 consists of 14 residues. In DNA form, the CDR3 reads TGTGCCAGCAGCGTAGACGGGGGCAATCAGCCCCAGCATTTT. Amino acids: CASSVDGGNQPQHF.